This T cell receptor beta chain was sequenced during a study of cytomegalovirus exposure and HLA in healthy donors. Study background: The roughly 110 validation repertoires were produced on the same platform as the 670 or so repertoires of the first cohort. This was reported in a later analysis. Study-wide results and limits: Subsequent analysis of the approximately 110 validation repertoires found a tendency for first-cohort TCR clusters to co-occur.

Libraries were prepared by immunoSEQ multiplex PCR; TCRdb keeps only in-frame clonotypes and omits some of them. The sample consists of about 82,000 clones, approximately 93% of them appearing once. Donors were drawn from the approximately 120-subject validation cohort, separate from the approximately 680-subject first cohort. About this clone itself: Its antigen is undetermined.

The source of this sequence is a man aged 18 to 30 in good health and CMV-seronegative. Input material: PBMCs.

CDR3 protein: CASSSGGETQYF. The CDR3 DNA follows: TGTGCCAGTTCAAGCGGGGGAGAGACCCAGTACTTC. The rearrangement joins TRBV19 to TRBJ2-5; 8 bases are shared with TRBD2. CDR1 and CDR2 (germline): LNHDA, SQIVND (reference sequence). The CDR3 has 12 residues. J lost 4 bases, V lost 8 bases, and 3 bases had no gene match.